This entry concerns a single T cell receptor (beta chain). Its antigen remains unidentified. The same CDR3 also results from other DNA sequences found in this sample. Losses at the gene ends were 6 bases for V and 7 bases for J; bases not matched to a gene: 5. The germline gives CDR1 SGHTA, CDR2 FQGNSA. This CDR3 is built from 14 residues. All the people who gave samples were healthy bone marrow donors. Nominally healthy donors were sampled, though unrecorded immune exposures were likely. The data derive from a study of cytomegalovirus exposure and HLA in healthy donors. Primers for the PCR totalled 60 Vbeta and 13 Jbeta. Measured with immunoSEQ multiplex PCR; TCRdb has only the in-frame clones, and not every one. The sample has 150,000 to 200,000 clones, around 65% seen once. Study-wide points: TCR beta V- and J-gene trimming was later associated with a missense DCLRE1C variant. Across donors, sequencing depth was assumed by presence/absence analyses to be roughly uniform.

J is TRBJ2-1 and V is TRBV7-2; 11 bases are a match to TRBD2. The sample comprised PBMCs. This TCR derives from a woman aged 40 to 50 in good health and CMV-seropositive. The CDR3 DNA reads as TGTGCCAGCAGGTCATTAGCGGGAGGGAATGAGCAGTTCTTC. Translation gives CASRSLAGGNEQFF.